Listed below are T cell receptor beta chains from one sample, sequenced in a study of cytomegalovirus exposure and HLA in healthy donors. Data came from immunoSEQ multiplex PCR; TCRdb stores just in-frame clones and leaves some out. The repertoire holds approximately 90,000 clones, 7.5% to 8.5% seen once, with about 2% in the top ten. Sequencing was done on a sample of PBMCs. The receptors stem from a man over 45 in good health and CMV-seronegative. Each CDR3 is given with its conserved first and last residue. D genes are given only for firm matches.

v_gene	j_gene	d_gene	CDR3aa
TRBV25-1	TRBJ2-3	NA	CASSGTDSSTDTQYF
TRBV5-1	TRBJ2-5	TRBD1	CASSLAWAGGEETQYF
TRBV29-1	TRBJ1-1	NA	CSVEEDWVAFF
TRBV14	TRBJ2-2	NA	CASSHERNTGELFF
TRBV7-8	TRBJ1-6	NA	CASSLLRRNSPLHF
TRBV5-1	TRBJ2-3	TRBD1	CASSVTGQLTDTQYF
TRBV7-9	TRBJ2-6	TRBD1	CASSPLQGTGANVLTF
TRBV21-1	TRBJ1-1	NA	CASSTQGRANTEAFF
TRBV5-8	TRBJ2-5	TRBD2	CASSLTGGRAGETQYF
TRBV28	TRBJ1-6	NA	CASRRLNSPLHF
TRBV15	TRBJ1-1	NA	CATSRDRPGRGTEAFF
TRBV5-8	TRBJ1-1	TRBD1	CASSFRDRGNTEAFF
TRBV28	TRBJ1-1	NA	CASTDRLTEAFF
TRBV27	TRBJ2-2	NA	CASSFLAFANTGELFF
TRBV15	TRBJ2-3	NA	CATSNIGRATDTQYF
TRBV15	TRBJ2-5	NA	CATSRPWGGRSQETQYF
TRBV27	TRBJ2-1	TRBD2	CASSSIAGGYNEQFF
TRBV10-3	TRBJ1-4	NA	CAIRKQGGEKLFF
TRBV11-2	TRBJ2-7	TRBD1	CASSLGQGSGYEQYF
TRBV6-1	NA	TRBD2	CASSEGSGGKREQYF
TRBV28	TRBJ1-5	NA	CASSFGRGAGQPQHF
TRBV14	TRBJ2-5	NA	CASSQDSAAEYQETQYF
TRBV19	TRBJ2-1	TRBD2	CASGSGTLRSYNEQFF
TRBV6-1	TRBJ2-5	NA	CASRGLVTQYF